This T cell receptor (beta chain) comes out of a study of tumor-infiltrating lymphocytes in primary liver carcinoma. Study at large: The yield of productive TCRbeta reads per sample was roughly 3.5 to 7.5 million and was similar across tissue types.

This clonotype turned up a few times. The antigen remains unidentified. This CDR3 comprises 13 residues. The trim removed 0 bases at V and 9 bases at J, leaving 4 bases unmatched. Germline V gene lookup returns CDR1 SGHRS and CDR2 YFSETQ. General study results and limits: Significantly larger top-250-clone fractions were found in tumors than in blood (p = 0.039). Tumor region pairs overlapped more than did tumor-adjacent and tumor-blood pairs.

Co-extracted RNA and DNA came from around 18-30 mg of unsorted bulk tissue. Total RNA (approximately 500 ng) served as template for TCR beta cDNA synthesis primed by a constant-region primer. ARM-PCR was slightly modified, and three nested multiplex PCR rounds with it gave rise to the TCR beta libraries. With TRBV1-TRBV30 forward primers and a C-beta reverse primer, the first two PCR rounds were run for roughly 10 cycles each. A single record per CDR3 protein comes from TCRdb applying MiXCR to the multiplex PCR reads. The sample contains tens of thousands of distinct CDR3 sequences, 72% of which appear only once.

The sample was liver tumor tissue from sampling region 1. Subset defined: tumor region T1, superior pole. This receptor was identified in a man in his forties with primary liver carcinoma and hepatitis B virus infection. The J gene is TRBJ2-7, the V gene TRBV5-1; 9 nucleotides line up with TRBD2. Written as DNA, the CDR3 is TGCGCCAGCAGCTTGGAGGCTAGCGGGACGCAGTACTTC. Protein sequence: CASSLEASGTQYF.